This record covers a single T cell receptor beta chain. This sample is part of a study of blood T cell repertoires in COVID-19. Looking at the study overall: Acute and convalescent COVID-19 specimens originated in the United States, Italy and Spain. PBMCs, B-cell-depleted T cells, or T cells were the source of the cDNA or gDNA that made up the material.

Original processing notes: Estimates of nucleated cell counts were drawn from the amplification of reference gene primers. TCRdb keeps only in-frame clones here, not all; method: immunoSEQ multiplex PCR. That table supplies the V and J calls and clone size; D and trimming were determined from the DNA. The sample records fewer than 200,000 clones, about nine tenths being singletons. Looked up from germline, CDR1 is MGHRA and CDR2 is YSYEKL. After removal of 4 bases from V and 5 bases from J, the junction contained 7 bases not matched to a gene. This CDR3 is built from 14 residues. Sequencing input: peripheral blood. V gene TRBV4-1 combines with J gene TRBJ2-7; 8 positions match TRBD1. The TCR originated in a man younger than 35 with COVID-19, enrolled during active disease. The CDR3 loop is CASSRRQGAHEQYF. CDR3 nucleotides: TGCGCCAGCAGCCGGAGGCAGGGGGCACACGAGCAGTACTTC.